This T cell receptor beta chain comes out of a study of blood T cell repertoires in COVID-19. Original analysis: Amplification from reference gene primers served as the basis for estimated nucleated cell counts. Only in-frame clones appear in the TCRdb table, and some are missing; sequencing was by immunoSEQ multiplex PCR. V and J calls and clone size are copied from that table; D and trimming were computed from the DNA. The table includes 200,000 to 300,000 clones, about nine tenths detected once. J was trimmed by 2 bases and V by 1 base; bases with no gene match: 4. The CDR3 is 15 amino acids. The germline CDR1 and CDR2 sequences are SGHNT and YYREEE (reference sequence).

This TCR came from a woman in her thirties or forties with acute COVID-19. The sequenced material came from PBMCs or T cells enriched from blood (not recorded which). V usage is TRBV5-4 and J usage is TRBJ2-3; TRBD2 matches at 7 bases. The CDR3 nucleotides read TGTGCCAGCAGCTTGTTGGCGGGAGCCACAGATACGCAGTATTTT. Amino acid sequence: CASSLLAGATDTQYF.